These 8 T cell receptor beta chains were sequenced from one sample in a study of cytomegalovirus exposure and HLA in healthy donors. PCR involved 60 Vbeta and 13 Jbeta primers. Some clones are missing from TCRdb's copy, which holds only in-frame ones; the method was immunoSEQ multiplex PCR. This table holds 140,000 or so clones, 88% found once. Specimen: PBMCs. The receptors derive from a woman aged 40 to 50 in good health and CMV-seronegative.

This chain connects TRBV21-1 to TRBJ2-1; TRBD1, the D gene given by the table, was not confirmed from the DNA. TRBV21-1 is noted as a pseudogene. There are 20 residues in the CDR3. CDR3: CASSKDQWGPRFSSYNEQFF. The CDR3 DNA reads as TGTGCCAGCAGCAAAGACCAGTGGGGGCCTCGTTTCAGCTCCTACAATGAGCAGTTCTTC.

The chain links TRBV9 to TRBJ2-7, with a tentative D call TRBD2 (5 bases). The CDR3 sequence is 13 residues long. V was clipped by 0 bases and J by 7 bases, with 11 bases between them. Germline V gene data show CDR1 as SGDLS and CDR2 as YYNGEE. In DNA form, the CDR3 reads TGTGCCAGCAGCGTAGTTTTGTCGGGGGAGCAGTACTTC. This codes for CASSVVLSGEQYF.

This chain connects TRBV5-5 to TRBJ2-7; 7 bases are shared with TRBD2. V was clipped by 4 bases and J by 2 bases; unmatched bases: 9. The length of the CDR3 is 15 residues. From germline, CDR1 is SGHKS and CDR2 YYEKEE (reference sequence). The CDR3, as DNA: TGTGCCAGCAGCACCCGTTCACTAGCGACCTACGAGCAGTACTTC. Residues: CASSTRSLATYEQYF.

The chain links TRBV18 to TRBJ2-5, with D possibly being TRBD2 (5 bases). Trimming shortened V by 5 bases and J by 0 bases, and 10 bases separated the two germline ends. Germline V gene sequence: CDR1 KGHSH, CDR2 LQKENI. The CDR3 loop spans 14 amino acids. The CDR3 DNA sequence: TGTGCCAGCTCATCTTTGGACTACCAAGAGACCCAGTACTTC. This encodes CASSSLDYQETQYF. The full variable domain, rest sourced from reference TRBV18 and TRBJ2-5, is NAGVMQNPRHLVRRRGQEARLRCSPMKGHSHVYWYRQLPEEGLKFMVYLQKENIIDESGMPKERFSAEFPKEGPSILRIQQVVRGDSAAYFCASSSLDYQETQYFGPGTRLLVL.

This clone was picked up a small number of times. DNA for the CDR3: TGTGCCAGCAGTTCAGACTTTGGGTACAATGAGCAGTTCTTC. Its protein product is CASSSDFGYNEQFF. The chain employs TRBV6-5 and TRBJ2-1; unclear D gene. V shed 4 bases and J shed 4 bases, with 11 bases lying between them. Germline CDR1 MNHEY, CDR2 SVGAGI. The CDR3 runs to 14 residues.

V gene TRBV11-2 combines with J gene TRBJ2-4, with 8 nucleotides matching TRBD1. The V and J ends lost 4 bases and 5 bases, in that order; junction bases with no gene match: 4. CDR1 is SGHAT and CDR2 is FQNNGV in the germline V gene. The CDR3 is 14 residues long. The CDR3 DNA is TGTGCCAGCAGCTACCGACAGGGGCAAAACATTCAGTACTTC. Residues: CASSYRQGQNIQYF.

The chain links TRBV2 to TRBJ2-5; 12 nucleotides align to TRBD2. The CDR3 runs to 18 residues. With V trimmed by 3 bases and J by 5 bases, 13 bases remained unmatched. The germline V gene has CDR1 SNHLY and CDR2 FYNNEI. CDR3 in amino acids: CASSDPSTSGRLGETQYF. Here the CDR3 DNA reads TGTGCCAGCAGTGATCCTTCCACTAGCGGGAGGCTCGGCGAGACCCAGTACTTC.

The rearrangement links TRBV28 to TRBJ2-5; 7 nucleotides line up with TRBD2. The junction had 14 bases not matched to a gene; V was cut back by 3 bases and J by 1 base. The CDR3 sequence is 18 residues long. Germline CDR1 reads MDHEN; CDR2 reads SYDVKM. CDR3 DNA: TGTGCCAGCAGTTTCCAACCCCTGGGGGGAGGGGTCCAAGAGACCCAGTACTTC. Protein sequence: CASSFQPLGGGVQETQYF.